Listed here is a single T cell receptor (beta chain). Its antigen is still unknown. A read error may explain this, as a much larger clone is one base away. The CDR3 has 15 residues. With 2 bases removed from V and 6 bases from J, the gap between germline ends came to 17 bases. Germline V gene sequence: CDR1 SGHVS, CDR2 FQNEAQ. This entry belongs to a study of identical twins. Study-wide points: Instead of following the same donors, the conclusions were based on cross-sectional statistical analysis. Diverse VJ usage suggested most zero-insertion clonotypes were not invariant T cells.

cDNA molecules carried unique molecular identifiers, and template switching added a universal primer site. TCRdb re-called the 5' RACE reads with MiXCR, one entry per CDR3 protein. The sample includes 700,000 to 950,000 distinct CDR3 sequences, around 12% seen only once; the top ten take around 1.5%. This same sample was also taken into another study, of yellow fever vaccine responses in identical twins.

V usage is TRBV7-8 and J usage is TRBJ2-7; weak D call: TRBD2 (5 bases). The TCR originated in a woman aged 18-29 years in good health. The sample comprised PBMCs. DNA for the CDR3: TGTGCCAGCAGCTTAAGGAGGACTTATGGGTCCGAGCAGTACTTC. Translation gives CASSLRRTYGSEQYF.